The 20 T cell receptor beta chains below were found in one sample sequenced in a study of cytomegalovirus exposure and HLA in healthy donors. Method: immunoSEQ multiplex PCR; TCRdb's copy keeps in-frame clones and lacks some. The table has about 200,000 clones, roughly 82% seen once. The sequencing input was PBMCs. The source of these receptors is a woman between 25 and 40 years old in good health and CMV-seropositive.

The V gene is TRBV4-1, the J gene TRBJ2-7; 11 nucleotides align to TRBD2. From germline, CDR1 is MGHRA and CDR2 YSYEKL. V shed 4 bases and J 3 bases; nucleotides not matched to a gene: 2. The CDR3 is 14 residues long. The CDR3 sequence: CASSLTSGSYEQYF. The CDR3 nucleotides read TGCGCCAGCAGCCTTACTAGCGGGAGCTACGAGCAGTACTTC.

The gene calls are TRBV19 and TRBJ2-3, with unresolved D. The CDR3 consists of 13 residues. V gave up 3 bases and J gave up 2 bases, with 6 bases separating them. The V gene's germline CDR1 is LNHDA and CDR2 SQIVND (reference sequence). The CDR3 DNA is TGTGCCAGTAGTATTGCAGTCACAGATACGCAGTATTTT. Amino acids: CASSIAVTDTQYF.

The chain couples TRBV5-1 to TRBJ2-1, with TRBD2 identical over 13 bases. Germline assignment: CDR1 SGHRS and CDR2 YFSETQ. Germline trimming cut 4 bases from V and 9 bases from J; bases unmatched to any gene: 10. The CDR3 consists of 16 residues. Written as DNA, the CDR3 is TGCGCCAGCAGCCTTACAGGGACTAGCGGGATAGGTGAGCAGTTCTTC. It is translated as CASSLTGTSGIGEQFF.

This sequence joins TRBV5-1 and TRBJ2-5, with 11 positions matching TRBD1. The trim removed 5 bases at V and 9 bases at J, leaving 12 bases unmatched. The CDR3 extends over 15 amino acids. Germline values: CDR1 SGHRS, CDR2 YFSETQ. The CDR3 reads CASSIGDRGTRAQYF. CDR3 nucleotide sequence: TGCGCCAGCAGTATTGGGGACAGGGGGACCAGGGCCCAGTACTTC.

This clone was seen a few times. J is TRBJ2-7 and V is TRBV19; 7 nucleotides line up with TRBD2. V dropped 6 bases and J dropped 4; count of bases not matched to a gene: 15. The CDR3 spans 16 residues. CDR1 LNHDA and CDR2 SQIVND come from the germline V gene (reference sequence). The CDR3 coding sequence is TGTGCCAGTAGCCGGGGAGGTGGCGGACTAGGGTACGAGCAGTACTTC. As protein: CASSRGGGGLGYEQYF.

This rearrangement joins TRBV10-3 to TRBJ2-3; 11 bases align to TRBD2. Germline CDR1 reads ENHRY; CDR2 reads SYGVKD. V lost 6 bases to trimming and J lost 5 bases; unmatched junction nucleotides: 4. The CDR3 spans 14 residues. Here the CDR3 DNA reads TGTGCCATCAGCCCTGGGACTAGCGGAGATACGCAGTATTTT. As protein: CAISPGTSGDTQYF.

The chain combines TRBV15 with TRBJ2-5; unclear D gene. CDR3 size: 13 residues. Trimming took 1 base from V and 4 from J, leaving 7 bases between them. Looked up from germline, CDR1 is LNHNV and CDR2 is YYDKDF (reference sequence). The CDR3 nucleotides are TGTGCCACCAGCAGAGTCCCGGGAGAGACCCAGTACTTC. It translates to CATSRVPGETQYF.

This chain joins TRBV2 and TRBJ1-1, with 9 bases fitting TRBD1. This CDR3 has 14 amino acids. Germline CDR1 and CDR2: SNHLY and FYNNEI. Trimming removed 6 bases from V and 1 base from J; junction bases left unmatched: 3. The CDR3 DNA reads TGTGCCAGCAGGGCGGACAGGGGGAACACTGAAGCTTTCTTT. Its protein product is CASRADRGNTEAFF.

V is TRBV28 and J is TRBJ2-7; the match to TRBD2 covers 12 bases. The junction had 12 bases not matched to a gene; V was cut back by 6 bases and J by 6 bases. Germline-derived CDR1 and CDR2 are MDHEN and SYDVKM. CDR3 length: 16 residues. The CDR3 DNA follows: TGTGCCAGCAGCCGACAAAGTGGACTAGCGGGACCCGAGCAGTACTTC. This translates into CASSRQSGLAGPEQYF.

This chain links TRBV6-1 with TRBJ2-3, with 7 bases aligning to TRBD1. The CDR3 spans 12 residues. Germline values: CDR1 MNHNS, CDR2 SASEGT. The V and J ends lost 5 bases and 11 bases, in that order; junction bases with no gene match: 7. The CDR3 here is CASSSTGFEQYF. In DNA form, the CDR3 reads TGTGCCAGCAGTTCGACAGGGTTCGAGCAGTATTTT.

Only a few counts were recorded for this clone. The chain carries TRBV7-9 and TRBJ1-2, with D perhaps TRBD1 (5 bases). Germline V gene lookup returns CDR1 SEHNR and CDR2 FQNEAQ (reference sequence). Deletions cut 5 bases from V and 2 bases from J, with 15 bases between. The CDR3 runs 15 residues. Here the CDR3 reads CASSHGGSWNYGYTF. CDR3 DNA: TGTGCCAGCAGCCACGGGGGGAGTTGGAACTATGGCTACACCTTC.

The CDR3 loop is CSVGSGGWGEKLFF. The DNA of the CDR3 is TGCAGCGTTGGCTCAGGGGGCTGGGGTGAAAAACTGTTTTTT. This chain connects TRBV29-1 to TRBJ1-4; 8 nucleotides match TRBD1. The CDR3 is 14 amino acids. In germline, CDR1 is SQVTM, CDR2 ANQGSEA. J gave up 7 bases and V 4 bases, and 8 bases lay outside the gene matches.

V usage is TRBV4-1 and J usage is TRBJ1-3; 11 nucleotides match TRBD1. Looked up from germline, CDR1 is MGHRA and CDR2 is YSYEKL. The length of the CDR3 is 18 residues. V dropped 3 bases and J dropped 4; count of bases not matched to a gene: 11. This CDR3 is CASSQARTGGTLGNTIYF. The CDR3 DNA reads TGCGCCAGCAGCCAGGCACGGACAGGGGGCACTCTCGGAAACACCATATATTTT.

The chain links TRBV7-2 to TRBJ2-1, with no clear D. Germline V gene sequence: CDR1 SGHTA, CDR2 FQGNSA. This CDR3 is 13 amino acids long. Trimming removed 1 base at V and 7 bases at J, with 8 bases between. The CDR3 region is CASSLVYGNEQFF. Written as DNA, the CDR3 is TGTGCCAGCAGCTTAGTGTACGGTAATGAGCAGTTCTTC.

This chain links TRBV2 with TRBJ2-7; 10 bases agree with TRBD1. The CDR3 consists of 14 residues. Germline values: CDR1 SNHLY, CDR2 FYNNEI. The V segment lost 5 bases and the J segment 7 bases; nucleotides outside the gene matches: 8. The CDR3 here is CASSLRQGAWEQYF. CDR3 DNA sequence: TGTGCCAGCAGTTTAAGACAGGGGGCGTGGGAGCAGTACTTC.

The V and J genes are TRBV19 and TRBJ1-2; the D is unclear. CDR1 is LNHDA, CDR2 SQIVND, per germline (reference sequence). The ends were cut back, 2 bases at V and 5 bases at J, with 12 bases in the middle. The CDR3 covers 14 residues. Written as DNA, the CDR3 is TGTGCCAGTAGTATATCGAGGGCCACATATGGCTACACCTTC. Encoded protein: CASSISRATYGYTF.

The gene calls are TRBV7-3 and TRBJ2-7, with 8 bases that match TRBD2. The CDR3 is 14 amino acids. V shed 2 bases and J 3 bases; nucleotides not matched to a gene: 3. The germline V gene encodes CDR1 SGHTA and CDR2 FQGTGA. CDR3 protein: CASSLSGGIYEQYF. The CDR3 DNA follows: TGTGCCAGCAGCTTATCGGGAGGGATCTACGAGCAGTACTTC.

This clone was seen only once. The chain carries TRBV7-2 and TRBJ2-3, with TRBD2 matching over 10 bases. The V gene's germline CDR1 is SGHTA and CDR2 FQGNSA. The CDR3 has 16 residues. V lost 2 bases and J lost 4; bases outside the gene matches: 6. This chain's CDR3 is CASSLIGAGGADTQYF. For the CDR3, the DNA is TGTGCCAGCAGCTTAATTGGAGCGGGAGGGGCAGATACGCAGTATTTT.

The chain uses TRBV29-1 and TRBJ2-3; TRBD1 matches at 10 bases. The CDR3 has 14 residues. J gave up 0 bases and V 5 bases, and 2 bases lay outside the gene matches. Germline V gene lookup returns CDR1 SQVTM and CDR2 ANQGSEA. CDR3 sequence reads: CSVRQGASTDTQYF. The CDR3 region has the DNA TGCAGCGTTAGACAGGGGGCTAGCACAGATACGCAGTATTTT.

The rearrangement joins TRBV18 to TRBJ1-2; D remains unclear. V was clipped by 6 bases and J by 2 bases, with 13 bases between them. This CDR3 spans 14 amino acids. Germline lookup yields CDR1 KGHSH and CDR2 LQKENI. CDR3 nucleotide sequence: TGTGCCAGCTCCCCCATCCCCAGGAACTATGGCTACACCTTC. This gives the protein CASSPIPRNYGYTF.